A selection of T cell receptor beta chains follows, all from one sample in a study of Ad26.COV2.S vaccination and SARS-CoV-2 variants. Profiling relied on immunoSEQ multiplex PCR, and the TCRdb table lists in-frame clones only, not all of them. Of around 370,000 clones listed, about 85% are singletons. Sequencing was performed on peripheral blood, taken in a trial of Ad26.COV2.S vaccine versus placebo. The receptors shown here come from a person aged 18-60 years who received the Ad26.COV2.S COVID-19 vaccine or a placebo. Both conserved end residues are part of each CDR3. A D gene is named only where the DNA matches it firmly. Where a row states a size, it is once, few, many or the class of an expanded clone; other rows omit it.

>NA|NA|18|TRBJ1-2|TRBV7-2
CASSLIWAVETTNYGYTF
TGTGCCAGCAGCTTAATTTGGGCGGTAGAAACTACTAACTATGGCTACACCTTC
>TRBD1|NA|15|TRBJ2-1|TRBV6-5
CASSTVTGSYNEQFF
TGTGCCAGCAGTACTGTGACAGGGTCCTACAATGAGCAGTTCTTC
>NA|NA|15|TRBJ1-1|TRBV4-3
CASSQDPWVNTEAFF
TGCGCCAGCAGCCAAGACCCATGGGTGAACACTGAAGCTTTCTTT
>NA|NA|14|TRBJ2-4|TRBV11-2
CASSLIRGENIQYF
TGTGCCAGCAGCTTAATCAGGGGGGAGAACATTCAGTACTTC
>NA|NA|16|TRBJ1-5|TRBV19
CASSSEVFYSNQPQHF
TGTGCCAGTAGTTCTGAAGTTTTTTATAGCAATCAGCCCCAGCATTTT
>NA|NA|14|TRBJ2-7|TRBV7-9
CASSLEGLVYEQYF
TGTGCCAGCAGCTTAGAGGGGCTAGTCTACGAGCAGTACTTC
>TRBD1|few|15|TRBJ1-4|TRBV18
CASSPDRGGKEKLFF
TGTGCCAGCTCACCCGACAGGGGAGGGAAGGAAAAACTGTTTTTT
>TRBD1|NA|15|TRBJ1-2|TRBV7-8
CASSLATGGHYGYTF
TGTGCCAGCAGCTTAGCGACAGGGGGCCACTATGGCTACACCTTC
>NA|NA|13|TRBJ1-5|TRBV19
CASSIGVGQPQHF
TGTGCCAGTAGTATAGGCGTGGGTCAGCCCCAGCATTTT
>TRBD1|few|15|TRBJ2-7|TRBV2
CASSERSGGSYEQYF
TGTGCCAGCAGTGAAAGATCAGGGGGAAGCTACGAGCAGTACTTC
>NA|NA|15|TRBJ2-7|TRBV19
CASSIEDQGAYEQYF
TGTGCCAGTAGTATAGAGGACCAGGGAGCCTACGAGCAGTACTTC
>TRBD1|NA|18|TRBJ2-7|TRBV7-9
CASSSRGQGRAAPYEQYF
TGTGCCAGCAGCTCTAGGGGACAGGGCCGGGCGGCGCCCTACGAGCAGTACTTC
>TRBD1|NA|16|TRBJ1-4|TRBV7-9
CASSATPGQGPEKLFF
TGTGCCAGCAGCGCAACTCCGGGACAGGGTCCTGAAAAACTGTTTTTT
>TRBD1|NA|16|TRBJ1-6|TRBV6-2/TRBV6-3
CASSYRGREDNSPLHF
TGTGCCAGCAGTTACAGGGGGCGCGAAGATAATTCACCCCTCCACTTT
>NA|NA|15|TRBJ2-7|TRBV7-6
CASSLEYDTSYEQYF
TGTGCCAGCAGCTTAGAATACGACACCTCCTACGAGCAGTACTTC
>NA|NA|14|TRBJ2-7|TRBV3-1/TRBV3-2
CASSQPGRDYEQYF
TGTGCCAGCAGCCAACCGGGGAGAGACTACGAGCAGTACTTC
>TRBD2|NA|15|TRBJ2-3|TRBV29-1
CSVESGLANTDTQYF
TGCAGCGTTGAAAGTGGACTAGCTAACACAGATACGCAGTATTTT
>TRBD1|NA|15|TRBJ1-1|TRBV10-2
CASRGQGEGNTEAFF
TGCGCCAGCAGAGGTCAGGGGGAAGGGAACACTGAAGCTTTCTTT
>NA|NA|14|TRBJ1-2|TRBV7-2
CASSPRGDPYGYTF
TGTGCCAGCAGCCCTAGAGGAGACCCCTATGGCTACACCTTC
>TRBD1|NA|13|TRBJ1-4|TRBV6-5
CASNRGPNEKLFF
TGTGCCAGCAACAGGGGCCCGAATGAAAAACTGTTTTTT
>NA|NA|15|TRBJ1-5|TRBV6-5
CASRGWGQYNQPQHF
TGTGCCAGCAGGGGGTGGGGGCAGTACAATCAGCCCCAGCATTTT
>TRBD2|NA|15|TRBJ2-7|TRBV11-2
CASSQGGLAYYEQYF
TGTGCCAGCAGCCAAGGTGGACTAGCGTACTACGAGCAGTACTTC
>NA|NA|13|TRBJ2-5|TRBV5-6
CASSHRSRETQYF
TGTGCCAGCAGCCATAGGTCAAGAGAGACCCAGTACTTC
>NA|NA|13|TRBJ2-5|TRBV11-3
CASSWDGQETQYF
TGTGCCAGCAGCTGGGACGGCCAAGAGACCCAGTACTTC
>NA|NA|15|TRBJ1-1|TRBV14
CASSERGSMNTEAFF
TGTGCCAGCAGTGAGAGGGGGTCCATGAACACTGAAGCTTTCTTT
>NA|NA|12|TRBJ1-6|TRBV2
CASTPEDSPLHF
TGTGCCAGCACCCCAGAGGACTCACCCCTCCACTTT
>TRBD2|NA|15|TRBJ2-2|TRBV28
CASSSPGGTTGELFF
TGTGCCAGCAGTTCCCCGGGGGGGACCACCGGGGAGCTGTTTTTT
>TRBD2|NA|15|TRBJ2-1|TRBV28
CASSSPGLAGKEQFF
TGTGCCAGCAGTTCACCGGGACTAGCGGGAAAGGAGCAGTTCTTC
>TRBD1|NA|18|TRBJ1-1|TRBV6-2/TRBV6-3
CASSYSIAAGGMNTEAFF
TGTGCCAGCAGTTACTCGATCGCGGCAGGGGGCATGAACACTGAAGCTTTCTTT
>NA|NA|14|TRBJ2-5|TRBV7-9
CASSAQQGEETQYF
TGTGCCAGCAGCGCCCAACAGGGCGAAGAGACCCAGTACTTC
>TRBD2|NA|12|TRBJ2-2|TRBV19
CAGGRAFGELFF
TGTGCCGGCGGGAGGGCTTTCGGGGAGCTGTTTTTT
>TRBD1|NA|12|TRBJ2-7|TRBV6-6
CASRQGSYEQYF
TGTGCCAGCAGACAGGGGTCCTACGAGCAGTACTTC
>TRBD1|NA|17|TRBJ2-2|TRBV5-1
CASSTKPGQGVTGELFF
TGCGCCAGCAGCACAAAACCGGGACAGGGCGTCACCGGGGAGCTGTTTTTT
>NA|NA|14|TRBJ2-2|TRBV6-2/TRBV6-3
CASSHRGGSGELFF
TGTGCCAGCAGTCACCGAGGGGGGAGCGGGGAGCTGTTTTTT
>NA|once|16|TRBJ2-1|TRBV4-3
CASSQEWVPGYNEQFF
TGCGCCAGCAGCCAAGAGTGGGTCCCAGGATACAATGAGCAGTTCTTC
>NA|NA|16|TRBJ1-3|TRBV3-1/TRBV3-2
CASSKGTPSSGNTIYF
TGTGCCAGCAGCAAAGGGACGCCGAGCTCTGGAAACACCATATATTTT
>NA|NA|17|TRBJ2-1|TRBV4-1
CASSQDLILELDNEQFF
TGCGCCAGCAGCCAAGATCTAATTCTCGAGCTGGACAATGAGCAGTTCTTC
>NA|NA|13|TRBJ2-7|TRBV11-2
CASSLVQTYEQYF
TGTGCCAGCAGCTTAGTACAGACCTACGAGCAGTACTTC
>TRBD2|NA|15|TRBJ2-5|TRBV9
CASSVDSGRGKTQYF
TGTGCCAGCAGCGTAGATAGCGGGCGCGGGAAGACCCAGTACTTC
>NA|NA|14|TRBJ1-6|TRBV19
CASSIRDYNSPLHF
TGTGCCAGTAGTATTCGGGACTATAATTCACCCCTCCACTTT
>NA|NA|14|TRBJ2-2|TRBV28
CASSLPGSTGELFF
TGTGCCAGCAGTTTACCCGGGTCCACCGGGGAGCTGTTTTTT
>NA|NA|13|TRBJ1-6|TRBV4-1
CASSSKGYSPLHF
TGCGCCAGCAGCTCAAAGGGGTATTCACCCCTCCACTTT
>TRBD2|NA|15|TRBJ2-1|TRBV6-5
CASSYGTSGRGEQFF
TGTGCCAGCAGTTACGGGACTAGCGGGAGAGGTGAGCAGTTCTTC
>TRBD2|NA|15|TRBJ2-3|TRBV5-1
CASSTLAGGGDTQYF
TGCGCCAGCAGCACACTAGCGGGCGGCGGAGATACGCAGTATTTT
>NA|NA|14|TRBJ1-5|TRBV7-2
CASSLGPGLQPQHF
TGTGCCAGCAGTCTGGGACCGGGACTACAGCCCCAGCATTTT
>TRBD2|NA|13|TRBJ2-3|TRBV28
CATSTSGTDTQYF
TGTGCCACCTCAACTAGCGGCACAGATACGCAGTATTTT
>NA|NA|15|TRBJ2-1|TRBV6-2/TRBV6-3
CASSYVAGHYNEQFF
TGTGCCAGCAGTTACGTCGCGGGACACTACAATGAGCAGTTCTTC
>TRBD2|NA|14|TRBJ2-5|TRBV12-5
CASGLSREQETQYF
TGTGCTAGTGGTTTGTCGCGGGAGCAAGAGACCCAGTACTTC
>TRBD2|NA|15|TRBJ2-1|TRBV11-3
CASSLGTSGGNEQFF
TGTGCCAGCAGCTTAGGGACTAGCGGGGGCAATGAGCAGTTCTTC
>NA|once|11|TRBJ2-7|TRBV3-1/TRBV3-2
CASSQRFEQYF
TGTGCCAGCAGCCAAAGATTTGAGCAGTACTTC
>NA|NA|13|TRBJ1-5|TRBV30
CAWQTWPGQPQHF
TGTGCCTGGCAAACCTGGCCCGGTCAGCCCCAGCATTTT
>NA|NA|14|TRBJ1-3|TRBV25-1
CASSDRFSGNTIYF
TGTGCCAGTTCTGACAGATTCTCTGGAAACACCATATATTTT
>TRBD2|NA|14|TRBJ2-5|TRBV5-1
CASSPGGDQETQYF
TGCGCCAGCAGCCCCGGGGGGGACCAAGAGACCCAGTACTTC
>NA|NA|15|TRBJ1-5|TRBV19
CASNSGDKSNQPQHF
TGTGCCAGTAATTCCGGTGACAAATCCAATCAGCCCCAGCATTTT
>NA|NA|16|TRBJ2-7|TRBV19
CASSIRGATGPGEQYF
TGTGCCAGTAGTATTAGAGGGGCCACCGGACCTGGCGAGCAGTACTTC